This TCR beta chain was retrieved from a study of CD8 T cells in ankylosing spondylitis. This clonotype occurred many times. Its antigen is not identified. General study results and limits: The study looked at matched synovial fluid samples from ankylosing spondylitis patients. Disease-linked clones were reported to be significantly enriched there.

Libraries for TCR beta were made by quantitative 5'-RACE with molecular barcodes. TCRdb itself ran the 5' RACE reads through MiXCR, one entry per CDR3 protein. The repertoire includes 200,000 to 250,000 distinct CDR3 sequences, about 11% of them detected once, and 6% to 7.5% sits in the top ten. The CDR3 runs to 11 residues. Trimming left V 4 bases short and J 5 bases short, with 5 bases between. Germline V CDR1 and CDR2: SGHAT, FQNNGV. The sample was blood, either unsorted or a sorted T cell fraction (not recorded which). The TCR was taken from a male donor with ankylosing spondylitis or in good health (not recorded which). This rearrangement joins TRBV11-2 to TRBJ2-5; D is ambiguous. The CDR3 DNA sequence: TGTGCCAGCAGCTATGAGGAGACCCAGTACTTC. This translates into CASSYEETQYF.